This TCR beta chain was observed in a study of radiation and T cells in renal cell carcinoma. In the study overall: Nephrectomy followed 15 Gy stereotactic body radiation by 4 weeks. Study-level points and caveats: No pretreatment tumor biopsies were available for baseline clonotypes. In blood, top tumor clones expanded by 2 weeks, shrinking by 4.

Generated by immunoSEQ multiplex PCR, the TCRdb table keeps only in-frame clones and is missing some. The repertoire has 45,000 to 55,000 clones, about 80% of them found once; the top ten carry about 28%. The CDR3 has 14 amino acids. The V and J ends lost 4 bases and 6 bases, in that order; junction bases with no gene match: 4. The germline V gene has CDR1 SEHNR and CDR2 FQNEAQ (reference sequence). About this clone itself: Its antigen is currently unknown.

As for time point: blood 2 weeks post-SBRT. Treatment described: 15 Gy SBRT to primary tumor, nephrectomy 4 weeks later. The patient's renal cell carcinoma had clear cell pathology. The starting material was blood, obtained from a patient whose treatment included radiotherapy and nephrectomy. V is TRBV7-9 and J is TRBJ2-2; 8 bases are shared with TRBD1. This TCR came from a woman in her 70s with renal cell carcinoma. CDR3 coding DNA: TGTGCCAGCAGCTCTACAGGGGGGCCCGGGGAGCTGTTTTTT. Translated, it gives CASSSTGGPGELFF.